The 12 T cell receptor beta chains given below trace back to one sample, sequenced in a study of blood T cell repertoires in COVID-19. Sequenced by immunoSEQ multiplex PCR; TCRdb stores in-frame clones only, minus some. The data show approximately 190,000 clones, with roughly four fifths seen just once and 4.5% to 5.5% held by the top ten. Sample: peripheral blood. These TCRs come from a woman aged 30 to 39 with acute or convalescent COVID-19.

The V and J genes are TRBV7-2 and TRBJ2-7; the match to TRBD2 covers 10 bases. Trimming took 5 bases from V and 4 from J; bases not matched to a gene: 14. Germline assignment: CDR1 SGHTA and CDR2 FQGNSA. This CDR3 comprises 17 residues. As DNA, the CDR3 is TGTGCCAGCAGCCTAGGACCCTCTAGCGGGGGAACTTACGAGCAGTACTTC. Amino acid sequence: CASSLGPSSGGTYEQYF.

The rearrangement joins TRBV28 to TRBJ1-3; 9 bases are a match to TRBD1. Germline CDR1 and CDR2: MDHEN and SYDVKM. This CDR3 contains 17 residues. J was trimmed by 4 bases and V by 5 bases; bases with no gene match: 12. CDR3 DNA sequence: TGTGCCAGCAGTCCCCTGGGGACAGGGAGGTTCGGAAACACCATATATTTT. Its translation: CASSPLGTGRFGNTIYF.

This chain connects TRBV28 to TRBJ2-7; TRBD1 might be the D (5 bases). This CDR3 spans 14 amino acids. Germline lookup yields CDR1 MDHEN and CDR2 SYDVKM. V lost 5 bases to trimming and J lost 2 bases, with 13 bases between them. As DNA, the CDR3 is TGTGCCAGCAGTCCACAGGTTTTCCCCTACGAGCAGTACTTC. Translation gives CASSPQVFPYEQYF.

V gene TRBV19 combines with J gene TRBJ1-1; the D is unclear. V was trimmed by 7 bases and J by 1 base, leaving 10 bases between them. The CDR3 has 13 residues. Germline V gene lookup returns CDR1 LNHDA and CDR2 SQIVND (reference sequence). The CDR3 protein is CASNHLANTEAFF. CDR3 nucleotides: TGTGCCAGTAACCACTTAGCGAACACTGAAGCTTTCTTT.

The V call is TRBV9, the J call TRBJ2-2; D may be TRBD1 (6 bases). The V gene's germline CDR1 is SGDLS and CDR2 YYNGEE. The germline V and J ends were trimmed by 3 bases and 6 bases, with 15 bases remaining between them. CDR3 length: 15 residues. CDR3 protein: CASSAHAGVAGELFF. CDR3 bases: TGTGCCAGCAGCGCCCACGCAGGGGTGGCCGGGGAGCTGTTTTTT.

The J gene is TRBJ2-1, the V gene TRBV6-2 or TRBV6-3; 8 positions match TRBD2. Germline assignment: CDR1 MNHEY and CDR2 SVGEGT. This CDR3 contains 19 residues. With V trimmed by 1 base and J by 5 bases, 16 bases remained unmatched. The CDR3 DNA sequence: TGTGCCAGCAGTTACTACTCGGGTAGCGGGGCTAGGGCCAACAATGAGCAGTTCTTC. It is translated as CASSYYSGSGARANNEQFF.

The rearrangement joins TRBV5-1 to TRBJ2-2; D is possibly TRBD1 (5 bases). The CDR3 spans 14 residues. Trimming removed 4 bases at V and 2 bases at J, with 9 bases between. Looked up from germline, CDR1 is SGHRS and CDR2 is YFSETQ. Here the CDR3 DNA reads TGCGCCAGCAGCGTGACAGTAAACACCGGGGAGCTGTTTTTT. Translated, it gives CASSVTVNTGELFF.

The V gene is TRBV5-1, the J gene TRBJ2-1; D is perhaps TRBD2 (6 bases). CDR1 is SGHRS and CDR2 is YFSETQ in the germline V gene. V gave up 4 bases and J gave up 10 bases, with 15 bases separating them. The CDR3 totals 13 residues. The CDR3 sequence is CASSASSAPEQFF. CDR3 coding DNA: TGCGCCAGCAGCGCTTCTAGCGCCCCAGAGCAGTTCTTC. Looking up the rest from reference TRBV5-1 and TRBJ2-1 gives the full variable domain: KAGVTQTPRYLIKTRGQQVTLSCSPISGHRSVSWYQQTPGQGLQFLFEYFSETQRNKGNFPGRFSGRQFSNSRSEMNVSTLELGDSALYLCASSASSAPEQFFGPGTRLTVL.

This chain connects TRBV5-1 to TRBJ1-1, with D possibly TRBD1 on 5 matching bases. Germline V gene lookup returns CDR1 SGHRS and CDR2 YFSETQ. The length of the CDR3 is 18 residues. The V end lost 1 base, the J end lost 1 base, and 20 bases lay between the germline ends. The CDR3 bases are TGCGCCAGCAGCTTGTCCGCCAGGGTGAGTGTAGGGAACACTGAAGCTTTCTTT. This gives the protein CASSLSARVSVGNTEAFF. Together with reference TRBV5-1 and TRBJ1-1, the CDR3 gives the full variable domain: KAGVTQTPRYLIKTRGQQVTLSCSPISGHRSVSWYQQTPGQGLQFLFEYFSETQRNKGNFPGRFSGRQFSNSRSEMNVSTLELGDSALYLCASSLSARVSVGNTEAFFGQGTRLTVV.

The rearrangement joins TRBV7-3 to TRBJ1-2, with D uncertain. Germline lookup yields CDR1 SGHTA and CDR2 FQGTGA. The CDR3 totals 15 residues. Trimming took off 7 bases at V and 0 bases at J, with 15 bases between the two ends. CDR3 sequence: CASKQSGRSNYGYTF. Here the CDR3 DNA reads TGTGCCAGCAAACAAAGTGGGCGTTCTAACTATGGCTACACCTTC.

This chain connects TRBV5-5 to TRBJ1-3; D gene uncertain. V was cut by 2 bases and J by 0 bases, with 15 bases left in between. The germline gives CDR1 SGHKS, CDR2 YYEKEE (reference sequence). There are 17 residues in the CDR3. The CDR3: CASSFRVLILSGNTIYF. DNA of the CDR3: TGTGCCAGCAGCTTCCGGGTCCTAATTCTCTCTGGAAACACCATATATTTT.

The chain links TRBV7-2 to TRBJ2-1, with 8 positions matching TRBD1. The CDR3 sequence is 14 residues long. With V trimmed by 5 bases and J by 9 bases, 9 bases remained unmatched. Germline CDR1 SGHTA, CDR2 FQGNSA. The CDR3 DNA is TGTGCCAGCAGCCGTACAGGGGGATGGGGTGAGCAGTTCTTC. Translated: CASSRTGGWGEQFF.